The clone carrying this T cell receptor (beta chain) was detected ten times or more. As yet, its antigen is unknown. This sample was taken from a study of regulatory T cells in long-lasting Graves disease. Germline loops: CDR1 SEHNR, CDR2 FQNEAQ (reference sequence). V lost 3 bases and J lost 5, with 14 bases in between. This CDR3 region has 14 residues. Combining iRepertoire HTBI primers with Arm-PCR of CDR3 regions, the authors built TCR beta libraries. A single record per CDR3 protein comes from TCRdb applying MiXCR to the multiplex PCR reads. The sample lists about 420,000 distinct CDR3 sequences, about 16% occurring once. The time point is: newly diagnosed GD, antithyroid drugs for less than 3 months. From RNA extracted from PBMCs, the TCR library was made. By American Thyroid Association guidelines, Graves' disease was diagnosed in the cohort. Peripheral blood, at 8.5 to 9 milliliters, went into EDTA tubes.

Study observations and caveats: TRBV28, TRBJ1-2 and TRBJ2-5 emerged as the favored segments in persistent disease.

This same sample was also part of a study on T cells in Graves' hyperthyroidism and ophthalmopathy. That source adds: Each diagnosis was grounded in clinical symptoms, serum thyroxine and TRAb, thyroid ultrasound, and orbital computed tomography.

This receptor was obtained from a young woman with Graves disease. The V gene is TRBV7-9, the J gene TRBJ2-7; D tentatively fits TRBD1 or TRBD2 (5 bases each). The material sequenced was peripheral blood mononuclear cells (PBMCs), taken at new diagnosis, from a patient treated with antithyroid drugs. This CDR3 is CASSFGGSVNEQYF. DNA for the CDR3: TGTGCCAGCAGCTTTGGGGGAAGTGTGAACGAGCAGTACTTC.